This T cell receptor (beta chain) was profiled in a study of OX40 agonist ivuxolimab in advanced cancers. Profiled with immunoSEQ multiplex PCR; TCRdb holds only in-frame clones, not every one. The table shows about 40,000 clones, with roughly 85% occurring only once. CDR1 and CDR2 (germline): PRHDT, FYEKMQ (reference sequence). The CDR3 contains 15 residues. Germline trimming cut 3 bases from V and 1 base from J; bases unmatched to any gene: 2. Comments on this clone: The same CDR3 is also encoded by other DNA sequences in this sample.

The sample here was CD4+ or CD8+ T cells sorted from blood, taken in a trial of the OX40 agonist ivuxolimab. The TCR sequence derives from an adult with an advanced solid tumor such as melanoma, head and neck, liver or kidney cancer. The chain carries TRBV13 and TRBJ2-3; 9 bases are a match to TRBD1. This CDR3 reads CASSFRDRGTDTQYF. CDR3 in DNA: TGTGCCAGCAGCTTCCGGGACAGGGGCACAGATACGCAGTATTTT.